These 9 T cell receptor beta chains share one sample of origin, sequenced in a study of T cell changes during pregnancy in multiple sclerosis. Repertoires were generated with immunoSEQ multiplex PCR, while TCRdb's copy carries only in-frame clones and drops some. The repertoire holds approximately 74,000 clones, with roughly 92% as singletons. The source was peripheral blood, collected before pregnancy. Receptors were obtained from a female donor with multiple sclerosis, enrolled in a pregnancy study.

This rearrangement joins TRBV9 to TRBJ1-2, with D tentatively TRBD1 (5 bases). The CDR3 sequence is 15 residues long. Deletions cut 0 bases from V and 3 bases from J, with 12 bases between. Germline-derived CDR1 and CDR2 are SGDLS and YYNGEE. The CDR3, as DNA: TGTGCCAGCAGCGTAGTACCAGGGCCGGACTATGGCTACACCTTC. It translates to CASSVVPGPDYGYTF. The whole variable domain, filled in from reference TRBV9 and TRBJ1-2, reads DSGVTQTPKHLITATGQRVTLRCSPRSGDLSVYWYQQSLDQGLQFLIQYYNGEERAKGNILERFSAQQFPDLHSELNLSSLELGDSALYFCASSVVPGPDYGYTFGSGTRLTVV.

The chain combines TRBV6-1 with TRBJ2-1; 7 bases fit TRBD2. The CDR3 contains 13 residues. Germline V gives CDR1 MNHNS, CDR2 SASEGT. The J segment lost 6 bases and the V segment lost 6 bases, leaving 5 bases of the junction unmatched. CDR3 nucleotide sequence: TGTGCCAGCAGGGGTAGCGGGTTCAATGAGCAGTTCTTC. Amino acids: CASRGSGFNEQFF.

This chain uses TRBV5-8 with TRBJ1-1; TRBD1 might be the D (6 bases). The V end was cut by 3 bases, the J end by 0 bases, with 21 bases between. CDR1 and CDR2 from the germline V gene are SGHTS and YDEGEE. The CDR3 is 18 residues long. CDR3 amino acids: CASSSARRGSIMNTEAFF. The CDR3 DNA reads TGTGCCAGCAGCTCAGCCCGTAGGGGGAGTATCATGAACACTGAAGCTTTCTTT.

The rearrangement links TRBV27 to TRBJ1-1; D gene uncertain. V lost 2 bases and J lost 1, with 5 bases in between. Germline CDR1 and CDR2: MNHEY and SMNVEV (reference sequence). This CDR3 has 13 amino acids. CDR3 region: CASSLGRNTEAFF. The CDR3 DNA is TGTGCCAGCAGTTTAGGTAGGAACACTGAAGCTTTCTTT.

This chain links TRBV9 with TRBJ2-1, with D possibly matching TRBD1 (7 bases). Looked up from germline, CDR1 is SGDLS and CDR2 is YYNGEE. The CDR3 extends over 17 amino acids. Trimming left V 1 base short and J 0 bases short, with 14 bases between. The CDR3 bases are TGTGCCAGCAGCGTAAGCAGGGGGGTAAGCTCCTACAATGAGCAGTTCTTC. This translates into CASSVSRGVSSYNEQFF. Filled out from reference TRBV9 and TRBJ2-1, the complete variable domain reads DSGVTQTPKHLITATGQRVTLRCSPRSGDLSVYWYQQSLDQGLQFLIQYYNGEERAKGNILERFSAQQFPDLHSELNLSSLELGDSALYFCASSVSRGVSSYNEQFFGPGTRLTVL.

The V and J genes are TRBV6-1 and TRBJ1-5; no firm D call. Germline CDR1 and CDR2: MNHNS and SASEGT. This CDR3 comprises 18 residues. Trimming shortened V by 2 bases and J by 2 bases, and 19 bases separated the two germline ends. The CDR3 DNA follows: TGTGCCAGCAGTGAACTCGCTGTGGAGAGGGAAGGCAATCAGCCCCAGCATTTT. This codes for CASSELAVEREGNQPQHF.

This chain uses TRBV15 with TRBJ2-7; TRBD2 aligns across 13 bases. Germline V gene lookup returns CDR1 LNHNV and CDR2 YYDKDF (reference sequence). This CDR3 contains 20 residues. Trimming at V came to 0 bases and at J to 1 base, leaving 12 bases not matched to a gene. In nucleotides, the CDR3 is TGTGCCACCAGCAGAGAGGCTCCTGGGACTAGCGGGGATTCGTCCTACGAGCAGTACTTC. Amino acids: CATSREAPGTSGDSSYEQYF.

J is TRBJ2-1 and V is TRBV28, with D unclear. The CDR3 extends over 13 amino acids. The germline V gene encodes CDR1 MDHEN and CDR2 SYDVKM. Trimming took off 3 bases at V and 9 bases at J, with 12 bases between the two ends. Written as DNA, the CDR3 is TGTGCCAGCAGTTTTTACCCGACACGTGAGCAGTTCTTC. Protein sequence: CASSFYPTREQFF.

The chain is built from TRBV15 and TRBJ1-2; the match to TRBD1 covers 8 bases. V shed 0 bases, J shed 7 bases, and the junction held 4 bases outside the gene matches. Germline CDR1 reads LNHNV; CDR2 reads YYDKDF (reference sequence). This CDR3 has 14 residues. CDR3 sequence (DNA): TGTGCCACCAGCAGAGAACAGGGGGATTCTGGCTACACCTTC. It translates to CATSREQGDSGYTF.